This T cell receptor beta chain was profiled in a study of cytomegalovirus exposure and HLA in healthy donors (TCRdb year 2017). Background for the entire study: According to a later analysis, one platform produced both the roughly 130 validation repertoires and the 666 repertoires of the first cohort. The study aimed to test whether signatures of past pathogen exposure could be identified by cataloging public T cell receptors. In addition to the first cohort of 666 subjects, a separate validation cohort of around 110 different subjects was used. To predict cytomegalovirus infection status, the study brought together high-throughput TCR immunosequencing, statistical association of individual TCRs with disease status, and machine learning.

Libraries were made using the immunoSEQ multiplex PCR assay. In the authors' own workflow: A statistical classification framework was developed to diagnose cytomegalovirus status using the catalog of TCR beta chain sequences. Drawn from immuneACCESS, this table holds only the in-frame rearrangements with V and J called that TCRdb kept. Clones are partly lost; checked studies trace under half to an unresolved V gene and leave the rest unexplained. That table is the source of V, J and clone size, and D and trimming were worked out from the DNA. The sample data list about 310,000 clones, and 88% of these were observed just once. Jointly, the top ten make up roughly 0.96% of the sample. This clone has just one count. The target of this receptor is not known. No clone much larger than this one lies a single base away; base qualities are absent. The full study reports these points: A total of roughly 160 TCR beta chains were listed by the study as associated with cytomegalovirus. A later analysis had no HLA typing for the validation cohort, so co-occurrence there was scored across all 130 or so repertoires. In vitro tests confirmed that a few of the cytomegalovirus-associated TCR beta chains recognize cytomegalovirus antigens. The classifier was reported to diagnose cytomegalovirus status with high specificity and sensitivity in both the original cohort and the validation cohort. Subsequent analysis determined that TCRs grouped into clusters in the first cohort also showed a tendency toward co-occurrence across the 90 to 150 validation repertoires, and roughly 95% of cluster scores exceeded 0. Across donors, most TCR sequences were observed very rarely, whereas some public TCRs were present in many individuals. The authors suggested that the approach could potentially be generalized to other disease states and immunological phenotypes.

The donors were included in the validation cohort of some 120 subjects, a group kept apart from the approximately 650-subject first cohort. Including the terminal cysteine and phenylalanine, the CDR3 comprises 15 residues. The read is trimmed to its CDR3 DNA, 45 bases read in frame from base 1. The germline V gene encodes CDR1 WSHSY and CDR2 SAAADI. Relative to germline, V is 4 bases shorter and J is 3 bases shorter, with 13 bases between their ends. The sequence joins TRBV10-2 to TRBJ1-3, with the D gene not clear enough to name. The sample consisted of PBMCs. The sequence derives from a man aged 25-45 years in good health and CMV-seronegative. The DNA sequence follows: TGCGCCAGCAGTGCCCCGGCGGGCGTTGGAAACACCATATATTTT. Its protein product is CASSAPAGVGNTIYF.